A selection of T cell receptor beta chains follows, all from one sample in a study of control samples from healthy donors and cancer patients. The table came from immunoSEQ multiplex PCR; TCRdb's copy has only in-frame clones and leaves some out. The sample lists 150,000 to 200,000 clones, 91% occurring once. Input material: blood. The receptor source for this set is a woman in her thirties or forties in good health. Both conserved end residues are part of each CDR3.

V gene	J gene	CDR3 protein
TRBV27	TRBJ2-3	CASRTSGTQNREYF
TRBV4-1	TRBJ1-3	CASSQVLGSSGNTIYF
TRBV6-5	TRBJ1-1	CASSSRGDTEAFF
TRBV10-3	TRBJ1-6	CAISASAGQGRDSPLHF
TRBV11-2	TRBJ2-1	CASSQTANEQFF
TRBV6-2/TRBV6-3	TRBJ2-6	CASGQDKEAGANVLTF
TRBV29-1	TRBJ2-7	CSVGDGSYEQYF
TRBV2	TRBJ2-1	CASVGGVSYNEQFF
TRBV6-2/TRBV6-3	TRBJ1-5	CASSPTGGNQPQHF
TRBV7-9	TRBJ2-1	CASSLPLGANEQFF
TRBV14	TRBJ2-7	CASSLFGEQYF
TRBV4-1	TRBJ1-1	CASSQDPRDGLEAFF
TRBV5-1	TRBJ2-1	CASSSQGSYNEQFF
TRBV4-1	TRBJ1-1	CASSQGWGEMNTEAFF
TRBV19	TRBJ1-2	CASSPPGQLYGYTF
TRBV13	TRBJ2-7	CASSLAGTGDYEQYF
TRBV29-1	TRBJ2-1	CSVSSGGPGEQFF
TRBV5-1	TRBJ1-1	CASSGGTVNTEAFF
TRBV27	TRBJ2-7	CASSYRSSYEQYF
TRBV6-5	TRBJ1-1	CASKRVTMNTEAFF
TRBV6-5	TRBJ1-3	CASLRRGNTIYF
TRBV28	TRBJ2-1	CASVLARGVYNEQFF
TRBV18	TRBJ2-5	CASSLGLAGEETQYF
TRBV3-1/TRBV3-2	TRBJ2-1	CASSPLGLAQHNEQFF
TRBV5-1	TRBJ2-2	CASSLFQAPNTGELFF
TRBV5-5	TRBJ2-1	CASSLAGSSYNEQFF
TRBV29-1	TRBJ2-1	CSVEDSSYNEQFF
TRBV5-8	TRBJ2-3	CASSLGGGQDTQYF
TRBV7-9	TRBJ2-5	CASSSGTVLVSQYF
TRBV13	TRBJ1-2	CASTKFIGRRPRDGYTF
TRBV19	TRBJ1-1	CASSPGGRFEAFF
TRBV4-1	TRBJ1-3	CASSLYTGPGNTIYF
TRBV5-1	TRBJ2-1	CASSPGAGRSGGNEQFF
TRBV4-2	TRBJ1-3	CASSQEGEAVLYF
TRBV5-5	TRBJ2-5	CASSLGKVAGGRQGGETQYF
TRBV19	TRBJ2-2	CASSGRTGTTGELFF
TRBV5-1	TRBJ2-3	CASTLGGPSTDTQYF
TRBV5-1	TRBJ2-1	CASSYSAYNEQFF
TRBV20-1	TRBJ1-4	CSASSPGLEKLFF
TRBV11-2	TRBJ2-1	CASSSRTNPYNEQFF
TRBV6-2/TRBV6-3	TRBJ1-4	CASSYRLYTDQANEKLFF
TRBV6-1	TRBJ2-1	CASSEASSLYNEQFF
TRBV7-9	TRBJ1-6	CAVGGAGNSPLHF
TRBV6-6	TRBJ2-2	CASSYSGHPGTGELFF
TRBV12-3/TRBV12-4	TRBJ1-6	CASPLTWNSPLHF
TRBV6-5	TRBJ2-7	CASTPGTIPIYEQYF
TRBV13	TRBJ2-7	CASSHMGEQYF
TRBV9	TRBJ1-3	CASSVFSGTGNTIYF
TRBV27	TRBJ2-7	CASSLSGSYEQYF
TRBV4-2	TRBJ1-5	CASSQGSEVGNQPQHF
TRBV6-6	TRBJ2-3	CASRPSTDTQYF
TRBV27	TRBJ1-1	CASSFRLTGWNTEAFF
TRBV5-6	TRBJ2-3	CASSPLLAPDTQYF
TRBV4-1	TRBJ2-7	CASSQEPQVSSYEQYF
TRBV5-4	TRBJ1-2	CASSFQGALSGYTF
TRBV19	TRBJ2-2	CASSILGGAGELFF
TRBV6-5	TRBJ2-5	CASSSLTGVLETQYF
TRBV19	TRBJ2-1	CASSTGGGTPSEQFF
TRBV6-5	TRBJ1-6	CASNGRDRDNSPLHF
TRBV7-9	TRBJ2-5	CASSLVWKKQETQYF